These T cell receptor beta chains were read from a single sample in a study of OX40 agonist ivuxolimab in advanced cancers. The method was immunoSEQ multiplex PCR; TCRdb's version includes in-frame clones alone and lacks a portion of them. Of about 50,000 clones in the sample, almost 90% were seen once. The material sequenced was CD4+ or CD8+ T cells sorted from blood, taken in a trial of the OX40 agonist ivuxolimab. The receptors originated from an adult with an advanced solid tumor such as melanoma, head and neck, liver or kidney cancer. Each CDR3 is given with its conserved first and last residue. Each record gives: D gene, clone size, V gene, J gene, CDR3 DNA, CDR3 protein. A D gene is named only where the DNA matches it firmly. Expanded clones are given a class, and other clones once, few, many or no size at all.

D: .
size: .
V: TRBV6-5
J: TRBJ2-1
DNA: TGTGCCAGCAGTTATGATCGGGCCGGAAATGAGCAGTTCTTC
CDR3: CASSYDRAGNEQFF

D: .
size: .
V: TRBV5-1
J: TRBJ2-5
DNA: TGCGCCAGCAGCTTCGTTACAGGCGGGCGGGCGACCCAGTACTTC
CDR3: CASSFVTGGRATQYF

D: .
size: .
V: TRBV19
J: TRBJ1-1
DNA: TGTGCCAGTAGTACCGGGACATACTCTGAAGCTTTCTTT
CDR3: CASSTGTYSEAFF

D: TRBD2
size: .
V: TRBV7-9
J: TRBJ2-1
DNA: TGTGCCAGCAGCTTTCGTCTAGCGGTCTACAATGAGCAGTTCTTC
CDR3: CASSFRLAVYNEQFF

D: .
size: .
V: TRBV28
J: TRBJ2-3
DNA: TGTGCCAGCAGTTTTAGGGGGATCACAGATACGCAGTATTTT
CDR3: CASSFRGITDTQYF

D: .
size: .
V: TRBV7-8
J: TRBJ1-3
DNA: TGTGCCAGCAGCTTAGCGCAGTCATCGGGAAACACCATATATTTT
CDR3: CASSLAQSSGNTIYF

D: .
size: once
V: TRBV6-6
J: TRBJ2-7
DNA: TGTGCCAGCAGTTACTTGGCAGCTTACGAGCAGTACTTC
CDR3: CASSYLAAYEQYF

D: TRBD2
size: .
V: TRBV28
J: TRBJ2-7
DNA: TGTGCCAGCAGTTCTCCGGGACTAGCGGACTACGAGCAGTACTTC
CDR3: CASSSPGLADYEQYF

D: .
size: .
V: TRBV29-1
J: TRBJ2-7
DNA: TGCAGCGCCGGGGGACAAGGGGGCCCCTACGAGCAGTACTTC
CDR3: CSAGGQGGPYEQYF

D: .
size: .
V: TRBV9
J: TRBJ2-7
DNA: TGTGCCAGCAGCAAAAAGGTAGTCGGACCCTACGAGCAGTACTTC
CDR3: CASSKKVVGPYEQYF

D: TRBD1
size: .
V: TRBV7-3
J: TRBJ1-1
DNA: TGTGCCAGCAGCTTAAGTTGGGGACAGGGTCATGAAGCTTTCTTT
CDR3: CASSLSWGQGHEAFF

D: TRBD2
size: .
V: TRBV28
J: TRBJ2-1
DNA: TGTGCCAGCAGTACGTTCGCTAGCGGGAGGGGCAATGAGCAGTTCTTC
CDR3: CASSTFASGRGNEQFF

D: .
size: .
V: TRBV11-2
J: TRBJ1-1
DNA: TGTGCCAGCAGCTTAGGCGGGGGTGCCACTGAAGCTTTCTTT
CDR3: CASSLGGGATEAFF

D: .
size: once
V: TRBV5-1
J: TRBJ2-3
DNA: TGCGCCAGCAGCTTGGTGGGCGAGACAGATACGCAGTATTTT
CDR3: CASSLVGETDTQYF

D: TRBD1
size: .
V: TRBV7-2
J: TRBJ2-1
DNA: TGTGCCAGCAGCTTAGCCCAGGGGGTGTCCTACAATGAGCAGTTCTTC
CDR3: CASSLAQGVSYNEQFF

D: TRBD2
size: once
V: TRBV6-6
J: TRBJ2-2
DNA: TGTGCCAGTCGGGGGGATTTTTTTACCGGGGAGCTGTTTTTT
CDR3: CASRGDFFTGELFF

D: .
size: .
V: TRBV4-1
J: TRBJ1-5
DNA: TGCGCCAGCAGCCAAGTCAGAAGGGCTTCCCCCCAGCATTTT
CDR3: CASSQVRRASPQHF

D: TRBD2
size: .
V: TRBV30
J: TRBJ2-1
DNA: TGTGCCTGGAGTGTAGGTCTAGCGGGTGGGAATGAGCAGTTCTTC
CDR3: CAWSVGLAGGNEQFF

D: .
size: .
V: TRBV9
J: TRBJ2-3
DNA: TGTGCCAGCAAAGCTGAGGGTTCTGGGAAGGGTACGCAGTATTTT
CDR3: CASKAEGSGKGTQYF

D: .
size: .
V: TRBV5-1
J: TRBJ1-1
DNA: TGCGCCAGCCATCCCGCAGGGTTATACACTGAAGCTTTCTTT
CDR3: CASHPAGLYTEAFF

D: .
size: .
V: TRBV5-1
J: TRBJ1-4
DNA: TGCGCCAGCAGCTTTCGTCCCTCCGGGGAGTTTAATGAAAAACTGTTTTTT
CDR3: CASSFRPSGEFNEKLFF

D: .
size: .
V: TRBV21-1
J: TRBJ2-5
DNA: TGTGCCAGCAGCAAAGTTTCCCAGACCCAGTACTTC
CDR3: CASSKVSQTQYF

D: TRBD2
size: .
V: TRBV27
J: TRBJ2-3
DNA: TGTGCCAGCCGGGCTAGCGGGAGCACAGATACGCAGTATTTT
CDR3: CASRASGSTDTQYF

D: TRBD1
size: .
V: TRBV11-3
J: TRBJ2-7
DNA: TGTGCCAGCGCCAGGGGGCAATCCTACGAGCAGTACTTC
CDR3: CASARGQSYEQYF

D: .
size: .
V: TRBV18
J: TRBJ1-1
DNA: TGTGCCAGCTCACCACCGGGGGGCCCATCCCTGGGTGGTAGAGCTTTCTTT
CDR3: CASSPPGGPSLGGRAFF

D: .
size: few
V: TRBV6-5
J: TRBJ2-1
DNA: TGTGCCAGCAGCCGACGGCGCGCCGAGGCGAATGAGCAGTTCTTC
CDR3: CASSRRRAEANEQFF

D: .
size: .
V: TRBV9
J: TRBJ1-4
DNA: TGTGCCAGCAGCGTAGGGACCGCAACTAATGAAAAACTGTTTTTT
CDR3: CASSVGTATNEKLFF

D: .
size: .
V: TRBV30
J: TRBJ1-3
DNA: TGTGCCTGGAGTGTACTAAGGCCTGGAAACACCATATATTTT
CDR3: CAWSVLRPGNTIYF